Below, 24 T cell receptor beta chains from the same sample are listed, as sequenced in a study of cytomegalovirus exposure and HLA in healthy donors. The data were produced by immunoSEQ multiplex PCR, yet TCRdb's version contains in-frame clones alone and is incomplete. Of roughly 60,000 clones listed, about 91% were seen once; the top ten hold around 1.4%. Sequencing used PBMCs. The receptors were sampled from a woman between 18 and 30 years old in good health and CMV-seronegative.

This chain joins TRBV6-4 and TRBJ2-1; 9 bases are a match to TRBD2. Germline-derived CDR1 and CDR2 are MRHNA and SNTAGT. With 3 bases clipped from V and 6 bases from J, the junction kept 6 bases outside the gene matches. CDR3 length: 15 amino acids. CDR3 sequence: CASSEELAGPNEQFF. CDR3 DNA: TGTGCCAGCAGTGAGGAGCTAGCGGGACCCAATGAGCAGTTCTTC.

This clone was seen just once. V and J are TRBV7-9 and TRBJ2-2, with D possibly matching TRBD2 (6 bases). The CDR3 runs to 16 residues. V was pared by 5 bases and J by 3 bases, with 16 bases between. Per germline, CDR1 SEHNR and CDR2 FQNEAQ (reference sequence). The CDR3 sequence is CASSATRGLDTGELFF. The CDR3 DNA follows: TGTGCCAGCAGCGCGACTAGGGGCTTGGACACCGGGGAGCTGTTTTTT. The complete variable domain, with remaining parts taken from reference TRBV7-9 and TRBJ2-2, reads DTGVSQNPRHKITKRGQNVTFRCDPISEHNRLYWYRQTLGQGPEFLTYFQNEAQLEKSRLLSDRFSAERPKGSFSTLEIQRTEQGDSAMYLCASSATRGLDTGELFFGEGSRLTVL.

In DNA, the CDR3 is TGTGCCAGCAGCTCGGACAGCGTGAACACTGAAGCTTTCTTT. Its protein product is CASSSDSVNTEAFF. The chain joins TRBV7-9 to TRBJ1-1, with D possibly matching TRBD1 (6 bases). Trimming pared 4 bases from V and 0 bases from J, leaving 9 bases between. Germline CDR1 and CDR2: SEHNR and FQNEAQ (reference sequence). CDR3 size: 14 residues. The full variable domain, in which reference TRBV7-9 and TRBJ1-1 provide the parts outside the CDR3, is DTGVSQNPRHKITKRGQNVTFRCDPISEHNRLYWYRQTLGQGPEFLTYFQNEAQLEKSRLLSDRFSAERPKGSFSTLEIQRTEQGDSAMYLCASSSDSVNTEAFFGQGTRLTVV.

V usage is TRBV29-1 and J usage is TRBJ2-1; maybe TRBD2 (6 bases). V lost 5 bases to trimming and J lost 4 bases, with 15 bases between them. Germline V gene data show CDR1 as SQVTM and CDR2 as ANQGSEA. This CDR3 has 14 residues. The CDR3 is CSVTLAGQYNEQFF. DNA of the CDR3: TGCAGCGTTACTCTGGCGGGGCAATACAATGAGCAGTTCTTC.

This clone was found once. V and J are TRBV6-5 and TRBJ1-5, with 9 bases matching TRBD1. CDR1 is MNHEY and CDR2 is SVGAGI in the germline V gene. The CDR3 sequence is 15 residues long. Losses at the gene ends were 4 bases for V and 5 bases for J; bases not matched to a gene: 6. CDR3 DNA sequence: TGTGCCAGCAGTTTACGGACAGGGGCTTATCAGCCCCAGCATTTT. Its translation: CASSLRTGAYQPQHF.

The chain employs TRBV5-6 and TRBJ1-2; TRBD1 agrees at 8 bases. CDR3 length equals 14 residues. Germline-derived CDR1 and CDR2 are SGHDT and YYEEEE. V lost 2 bases, J lost 6 bases, and 6 bases stayed unmatched. Here the CDR3 reads CASSLWTGRDGYTF. The CDR3, as DNA: TGTGCCAGCAGCTTATGGACAGGGAGGGATGGCTACACCTTC.

V gene TRBV6-1 combines with J gene TRBJ1-2; D not certain. This CDR3 spans 13 amino acids. CDR1 and CDR2 from the germline V gene are MNHNS and SASEGT. V was trimmed by 7 bases and J by 4 bases, leaving 13 bases between them. The CDR3 spells CASTVEEGYGYTF. The CDR3 bases are TGTGCCAGCACCGTCGAGGAAGGCTATGGCTACACCTTC.

The CDR3 is CASSPLPGQGEETQYF. The CDR3 DNA reads TGTGCCAGCTCACCCCTACCGGGACAGGGGGAGGAGACCCAGTACTTC. The chain combines TRBV18 with TRBJ2-5; the match to TRBD1 covers 11 bases. Looked up from germline, CDR1 is KGHSH and CDR2 is LQKENI. With V trimmed by 3 bases and J by 5 bases, 8 bases remained unmatched. CDR3 length equals 16 residues.

This chain connects TRBV28 to TRBJ1-1; possible D gene TRBD1, 6 bases. The ends were cut back, 5 bases at V and 5 bases at J, with 15 bases in the middle. This CDR3 has 14 residues. CDR1 MDHEN and CDR2 SYDVKM come from the germline V gene. CDR3 amino acids: CASSPRQVWTEAFF. The CDR3 bases are TGTGCCAGCAGTCCGAGACAGGTATGGACTGAAGCTTTCTTT.

The CDR3 is CATSRDKGVVTEQYF. The CDR3 DNA reads TGTGCCACCAGCAGAGATAAGGGGGTAGTAACCGAGCAGTACTTC. The chain links TRBV15 to TRBJ2-7; tentatively, D is TRBD1 (6 bases). CDR1 is LNHNV, CDR2 YYDKDF, per germline (reference sequence). V was clipped by 0 bases and J by 6 bases, with 15 bases between them. The length of the CDR3 is 15 residues. Full variable domain (outside the CDR3, taken from reference TRBV15 and TRBJ2-7): DAMVIQNPRYQVTQFGKPVTLSCSQTLNHNVMYWYQQKSSQAPKLLFHYYDKDFNNEADTPDNFQSRRPNTSFCFLDIRSPGLGDTAMYLCATSRDKGVVTEQYFGPGTRLTVT.

The CDR3 reads CASSLGLAGNNEQFF. The CDR3 bases are TGTGCCAGCAGCTTAGGGCTAGCGGGGAACAATGAGCAGTTCTTC. The gene calls are TRBV11-3 and TRBJ2-1, with 9 bases identical to TRBD2. The germline CDR1 and CDR2 sequences are SGHNT and YENEEA. There are 15 residues in the CDR3. V trimming: 1 base; J trimming: 5 bases; junction bases outside the gene matches: 3.

This chain joins TRBV5-1 and TRBJ2-2; 7 nucleotides align to TRBD1. Looked up from germline, CDR1 is SGHRS and CDR2 is YFSETQ. This CDR3 is built from 16 residues. J gave up 0 bases and V 0 bases, and 2 bases lay outside the gene matches. The CDR3 bases are TGCGCCAGCAGCTTGGAGGGGGCCCCGAACACCGGGGAGCTGTTTTTT. Translation: CASSLEGAPNTGELFF.

This chain joins TRBV6-5 and TRBJ1-2; the D is unclear. Deletions cut 0 bases from V and 10 bases from J, with 18 bases between. The CDR3 has 15 amino acids. Germline V lookup: CDR1 MNHEY, CDR2 SVGAGI. The CDR3 DNA is TGTGCCAGCAGTTACTCGGGCAGTCCGCTGAACCCCTACACCTTC. Residues: CASSYSGSPLNPYTF.

The CDR3 region has the DNA TGTGCCAGCCTATGGACAGAAAGCACAGATACGCAGTATTTT. Amino acids: CASLWTESTDTQYF. The chain carries TRBV18 and TRBJ2-3, with D tentatively TRBD1 (6 bases). V was shortened by 8 bases and J by 0 bases, with 12 bases between the two germline ends. The CDR3 is 14 amino acids. The germline CDR1 and CDR2 sequences are KGHSH and LQKENI.

This clone was recorded a few times. The chain is built from TRBV6-4 and TRBJ2-4; TRBD2 agrees at 7 bases. Trimming at V came to 2 bases and at J to 8 bases, leaving 6 bases not matched to a gene. The CDR3 covers 14 residues. The germline V gene encodes CDR1 MRHNA and CDR2 SNTAGT. In nucleotides, the CDR3 is TGTGCCAGCAGTGACGGGGGGGAGAGGGACATTCAGTACTTC. The encoded protein is CASSDGGERDIQYF.

Here the CDR3 DNA reads TGTGCCAGCAGCCGAAACGGACACTGGGGCGCTGAAGCTTTCTTT. Translating it yields CASSRNGHWGAEAFF. V is TRBV9 and J is TRBJ1-1; TRBD1 is a possible D gene (5 bases). With 4 bases removed from V and 6 bases from J, the gap between germline ends came to 19 bases. CDR3 length: 15 residues. Per the germline V gene, CDR1 is SGDLS and CDR2 is YYNGEE.

This clone came up once. The chain has TRBV2 and TRBJ2-1, with 7 bases lining up with TRBD2. This CDR3 is built from 14 residues. Trimming cost V 1 base and J 8 bases; bases outside gene matches: 5. Germline CDR1 SNHLY, CDR2 FYNNEI. CDR3 loop: CASSEGTSGYEQFF. The CDR3 DNA reads as TGTGCCAGCAGTGAAGGGACTAGTGGTTATGAGCAGTTCTTC.

J is TRBJ2-1 and V is TRBV6-6, with 10 bases that match TRBD2. V dropped 6 bases and J dropped 4; count of bases not matched to a gene: 6. In germline, CDR1 is MNHNY, CDR2 SVGAGI (reference sequence). This CDR3 is built from 15 residues. CDR3 in DNA: TGTGCCAGCAGCTCCGGACTAGCGGCTTACAATGAGCAGTTCTTC. This gives the protein CASSSGLAAYNEQFF.

The chain recombines TRBV6-5 with TRBJ2-1, with 12 positions matching TRBD2. The CDR3 sequence is 15 residues long. J was trimmed by 4 bases and V by 6 bases; bases with no gene match: 4. Germline assignment: CDR1 MNHEY and CDR2 SVGAGI. This CDR3 reads CASSPLAGGYNEQFF. The CDR3 DNA is TGTGCCAGCAGCCCACTAGCGGGAGGATACAATGAGCAGTTCTTC.

The rearrangement joins TRBV10-2 to TRBJ2-1; TRBD2 might be the D (6 bases). This CDR3 is built from 13 residues. Germline V gene sequence: CDR1 WSHSY, CDR2 SAAADI. V was trimmed by 2 bases and J by 5 bases, leaving 7 bases between them. The CDR3 region is CASSEREHNEQFF. CDR3 coding DNA: TGCGCCAGCAGTGAGCGGGAGCACAATGAGCAGTTCTTC.

The V call is TRBV10-3, the J call TRBJ2-1; D is unclear. The germline V gene has CDR1 ENHRY and CDR2 SYGVKD. Between the trimmed V and J ends, which lost 0 bases and 4 bases, there was a span of 4 bases. CDR3 length: 13 amino acids. The CDR3 region has the DNA TGTGCCATCAGTGAGTCACAGTACAATGAGCAGTTCTTC. Residues: CAISESQYNEQFF.

The chain has TRBV28 and TRBJ1-6, with D possibly matching TRBD1 (6 bases). Germline values: CDR1 MDHEN, CDR2 SYDVKM. V was trimmed by 4 bases and J by 8 bases, leaving 12 bases between them. The length of the CDR3 is 14 residues. The CDR3 loop is CASSSGTIDSPLHF. In DNA form, the CDR3 reads TGTGCCAGCAGTTCCGGGACAATTGATTCACCCCTCCACTTT.

The rearrangement joins TRBV6-1 to TRBJ1-5; possibly TRBD1 for D (5 bases). The CDR3 length is 17 residues. Germline CDR1 MNHNS, CDR2 SASEGT. Trimming left V 2 bases short and J 0 bases short, with 14 bases between. The CDR3 reads CASSERRGAYSNQPQHF. Here the CDR3 DNA reads TGTGCCAGCAGTGAACGGCGGGGCGCTTATAGCAATCAGCCCCAGCATTTT.

The chain links TRBV4-3 to TRBJ2-2; D ambiguous. This CDR3 spans 15 amino acids. Germline-derived CDR1 and CDR2 are LGHNA and YSLEER. Trimming pared 1 base from V and 1 base from J, leaving 7 bases between. The CDR3 protein is CASSQVAENTGELFF. The CDR3 DNA reads TGCGCCAGCAGCCAAGTGGCAGAGAACACCGGGGAGCTGTTTTTT.